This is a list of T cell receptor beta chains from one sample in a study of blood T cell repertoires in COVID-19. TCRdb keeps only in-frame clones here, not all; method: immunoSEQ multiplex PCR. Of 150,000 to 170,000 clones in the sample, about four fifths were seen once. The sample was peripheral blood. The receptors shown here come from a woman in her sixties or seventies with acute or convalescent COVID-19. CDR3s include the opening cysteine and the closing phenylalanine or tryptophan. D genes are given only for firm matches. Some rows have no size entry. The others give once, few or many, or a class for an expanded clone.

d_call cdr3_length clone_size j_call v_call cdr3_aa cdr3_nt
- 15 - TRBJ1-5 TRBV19 CASSRQLYSNQPQHF TGTGCCAGTAGTAGACAGCTTTATAGCAATCAGCCCCAGCATTTT
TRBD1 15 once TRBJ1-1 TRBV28 CASSTRGTENTEAFF TGTGCCAGCAGTACCCGGGGGACAGAGAACACTGAAGCTTTCTTT
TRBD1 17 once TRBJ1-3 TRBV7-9 CAIGTGKRDLSGNTIYF TGTGCCATTGGGACAGGGAAGAGGGACCTCTCTGGAAACACCATATATTTT
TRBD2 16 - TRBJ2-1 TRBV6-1 CASSEARASGGNEQFF TGTGCCAGCAGTGAAGCTCGGGCTAGCGGGGGGAATGAGCAGTTCTTC
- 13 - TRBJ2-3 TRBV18 CASSRTVTDTQYF TGTGCCAGCTCACGGACAGTCACAGATACGCAGTATTTT
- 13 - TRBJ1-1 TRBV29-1 CSVEGASNTEAFF TGCAGCGTTGAGGGGGCCTCTAACACTGAAGCTTTCTTT
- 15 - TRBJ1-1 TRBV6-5 CASSYSSRGSAEAFF TGTGCCAGCAGTTACTCGTCGCGGGGTTCGGCTGAAGCTTTCTTT
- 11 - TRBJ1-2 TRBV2 CASSQVYGYTF TGTGCCAGCAGTCAGGTCTACGGCTACACCTTC
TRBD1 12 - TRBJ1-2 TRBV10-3 CAISKGARGYTF TGTGCCATCAGTAAGGGGGCAAGAGGCTACACCTTC
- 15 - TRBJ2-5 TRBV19 CASSSRSKRQETQYF TGTGCCAGTAGTAGCCGGTCTAAACGACAAGAGACCCAGTACTTC
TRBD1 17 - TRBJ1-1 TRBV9 CASSRGDRVTSSTEAFF TGTGCCAGCAGCCGCGGGGACAGGGTGACAAGTAGCACTGAAGCTTTCTTT
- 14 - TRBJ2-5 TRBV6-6 CASTPPGNQETQYF TGTGCCAGCACCCCCCCGGGAAACCAAGAGACCCAGTACTTC
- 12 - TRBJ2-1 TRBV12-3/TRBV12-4 CASRLTDNEQFF TGTGCCAGCAGGTTGACAGACAATGAGCAGTTCTTC
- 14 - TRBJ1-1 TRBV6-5 CASRLGGGNTEAFF TGTGCCAGCAGACTCGGCGGAGGCAACACTGAAGCTTTCTTT
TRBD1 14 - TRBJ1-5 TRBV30 CAWQTGSFDQPQHF TGTGCCTGGCAGACAGGGAGCTTCGATCAGCCCCAGCATTTT
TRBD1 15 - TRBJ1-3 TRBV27 CASRAGTGTGNTIYF TGTGCCAGCAGAGCCGGGACAGGGACAGGAAACACCATATATTTT
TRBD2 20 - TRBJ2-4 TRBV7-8 CASSPRLAGGLISAKNIQYF TGTGCCAGCAGCCCACGACTAGCGGGGGGGCTAATATCAGCCAAAAACATTCAGTACTTC
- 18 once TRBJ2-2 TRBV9 CASSVVEIPGGGTGELFF TGTGCCAGCAGCGTAGTGGAGATACCCGGAGGAGGCACCGGGGAGCTGTTTTTT
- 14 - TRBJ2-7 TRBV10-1 CASSDGGARYEQYF TGCGCCAGCAGTGATGGGGGGGCTCGCTACGAGCAGTACTTC
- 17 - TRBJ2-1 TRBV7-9 CASSQKKTAASYNEQFF TGTGCCAGCAGCCAAAAAAAAACAGCTGCCTCCTACAATGAGCAGTTCTTC
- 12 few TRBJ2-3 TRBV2 CASSRTEDTQYF TGTGCCAGCAGTCGTACAGAAGATACGCAGTATTTT
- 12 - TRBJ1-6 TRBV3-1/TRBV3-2 CASSQGDSPLHF TGTGCCAGCAGCCAAGGCGATTCACCCCTCCACTTT
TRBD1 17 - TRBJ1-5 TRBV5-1 CASTHTGGLYSNQPQHF TGCGCCAGCACCCACACAGGGGGTCTATATAGCAATCAGCCCCAGCATTTT
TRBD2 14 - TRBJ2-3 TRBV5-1 CASSLGLATDTQYF TGCGCCAGCAGCTTGGGACTAGCTACAGATACGCAGTATTTT
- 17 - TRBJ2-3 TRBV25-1 CASSEVAREESTDTQYF TGTGCCAGCAGTGAAGTGGCCAGGGAGGAGAGCACAGATACGCAGTATTTT
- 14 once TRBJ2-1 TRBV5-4 CASGEQGKNNEQFF TGTGCCAGCGGTGAACAGGGAAAAAACAATGAGCAGTTCTTC
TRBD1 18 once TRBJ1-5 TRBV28 CASNLPTGKGGSNQPQHF TGTGCCAGCAACTTACCGACAGGGAAAGGGGGAAGCAATCAGCCCCAGCATTTT
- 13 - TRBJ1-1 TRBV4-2 CASSPPDGTRAFF TGTGCCAGCAGCCCTCCGGACGGGACACGGGCTTTCTTT
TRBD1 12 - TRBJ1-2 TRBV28 CASSLTGDGYTF TGTGCCAGCAGTTTGACAGGGGATGGCTACACCTTC
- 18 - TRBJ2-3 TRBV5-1 CASSLNVGAATGTDTQYF TGCGCCAGCAGCTTGAATGTGGGGGCCGCGACTGGCACAGATACGCAGTATTTT
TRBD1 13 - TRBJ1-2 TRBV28 CASRKTGGYGYTF TGTGCCAGCAGAAAAACAGGGGGCTATGGCTACACCTTC
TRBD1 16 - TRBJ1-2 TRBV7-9 CASSLRRGRSLGGYTF TGTGCCAGCAGCTTAAGGAGGGGGCGAAGTTTAGGTGGCTACACCTTC
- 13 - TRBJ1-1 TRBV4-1 CASRSTGNTEAFF TGCGCCAGCCGGTCGACAGGGAACACTGAAGCTTTCTTT
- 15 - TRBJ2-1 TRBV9 CASSVAATQLNEQFF TGTGCCAGCAGCGTAGCTGCCACTCAACTCAATGAGCAGTTCTTC
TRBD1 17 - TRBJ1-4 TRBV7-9 CASSLRTGGGTNEKLFF TGTGCCAGCAGCCTCCGGACAGGGGGAGGTACTAATGAAAAACTGTTTTTT
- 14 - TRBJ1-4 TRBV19 CASSLTVLNEKLFF TGTGCCAGTAGTCTCACAGTACTTAATGAAAAACTGTTTTTT
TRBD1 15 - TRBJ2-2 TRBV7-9 CASSRGQGPTGELFF TGTGCCAGCAGCCGGGGACAGGGACCGACCGGGGAGCTGTTTTTT